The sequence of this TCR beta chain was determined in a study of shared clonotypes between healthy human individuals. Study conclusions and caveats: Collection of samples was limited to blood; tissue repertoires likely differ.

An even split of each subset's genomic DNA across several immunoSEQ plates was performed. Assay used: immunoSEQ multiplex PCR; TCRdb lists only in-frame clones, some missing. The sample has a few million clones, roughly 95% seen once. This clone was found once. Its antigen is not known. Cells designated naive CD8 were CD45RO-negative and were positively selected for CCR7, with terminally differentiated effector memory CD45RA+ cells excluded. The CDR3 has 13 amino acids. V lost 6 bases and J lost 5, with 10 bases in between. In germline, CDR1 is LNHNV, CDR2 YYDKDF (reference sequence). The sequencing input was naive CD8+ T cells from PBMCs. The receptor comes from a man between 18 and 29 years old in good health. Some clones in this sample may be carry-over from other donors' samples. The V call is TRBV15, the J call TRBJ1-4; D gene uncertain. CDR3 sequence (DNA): TGTGCCACCAGGGACGGTAGAAATGAAAAACTGTTTTTT. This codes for CATRDGRNEKLFF. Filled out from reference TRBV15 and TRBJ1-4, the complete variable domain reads DAMVIQNPRYQVTQFGKPVTLSCSQTLNHNVMYWYQQKSSQAPKLLFHYYDKDFNNEADTPDNFQSRRPNTSFCFLDIRSPGLGDTAMYLCATRDGRNEKLFFGSGTQLSVL.